Sequencing of this T cell receptor beta chain was carried out in a study of cytomegalovirus exposure and HLA in healthy donors (TCRdb year 2017). The study in broad terms: In an earlier analysis of approximately 640 of the donors, approximately 300 Gb of sequence data and 95 million to 130 million unique TCR beta sequences from roughly 200 million T cells were reported. About 280 gigabases of sequencing data and roughly 81 million unique TCR sequences made up an early release that covered approximately 700 HLA-typed donors. Among the approximately 400 genotyped donors, around 81% belonged to the genetic ancestry cluster associated with self-reported Caucasian donors. The study aimed to test whether signatures of past pathogen exposure could be identified by cataloging public T cell receptors. Using immunosequencing, the study profiled T cell repertoires from 640 or so subjects and related those repertoires to cytomegalovirus serostatus. In addition to the first cohort of 666 subjects, a separate validation cohort of approximately 120 different subjects was used. High-throughput TCR immunosequencing, statistical association of individual TCRs with disease status, and machine learning were combined to predict cytomegalovirus infection status. A later analysis re-examined previously published TCR beta repertoires from about 670 donors and added high-resolution HLA genotyping to investigate patterns of TCR occurrence. The later analysis used no new phenotypic data to find candidate immune exposures, relying instead on TCR beta sequences and their occurrence across donors. In an earlier analysis of a few hundred of the donors, high-throughput TCR beta sequencing was used to judge whether each TCR beta V gene segment behaved as functional or pseudogenic. Donor age, sex, ethnicity and CMV serostatus were compiled alongside the repertoire data. A later genetic analysis used genome-wide SNP genotypes for about three fifths of the roughly 700 donors, treating that subset as a discovery cohort. Every discovery cohort repertoire had been produced on one sequencing platform. HLA typing included class I and class II loci at four-digit resolution. Typing coverage differed by locus: A, B, C, DRB1 and DQB1 were typed in about 620-640 donors, DQA1 in about 510, DPA1 in some 570, and DPB1 in approximately 450. Roughly 5 DR-DQ haplotypes were handled as single units for association and clustering because linkage in the cohort was strong. Among some 400 genotyped donors of the cohort, an average of roughly 230,000 unique TCR beta nucleotide sequences was sequenced per donor, of which about 18% were non-productive. The research as a whole found: In vitro tests confirmed that a few of the cytomegalovirus-associated TCR beta chains recognize cytomegalovirus antigens. Correlated functional status among segregating V segments might be attributable to linkage disequilibrium, but an unknown experimental factor could not be ruled out. A group of highly shared sequence variants was considered likely to be a technical artifact of the sequencing pipeline. It was suggested by the authors that the approach could potentially be generalized to other disease states and immunological phenotypes. The study gave a list of more than 150 TCR beta chains associated with cytomegalovirus. HLA typing was unavailable for some donors at each locus, so association tests used only the typed subset. The classifier was reported to diagnose cytomegalovirus status with high specificity and sensitivity in both the original cohort and the validation cohort. Most TCR sequences were observed very rarely across donors, whereas some public TCRs were present in many individuals. Some IMGT-functional V segments, including TRBV6-2 and TRBV6-3, could not be distinguished by the 87-base-pair reads and were therefore excluded. Presence/absence analyses assumed roughly uniform sequencing depth across donors, an assumption that may not hold. In a later analysis, HLA-associated TCR beta chains showed more clonal expansion and lower generation probabilities than non-associated chains that were equally common. At a false discovery rate of 0.05, a later analysis linked roughly 17,000 TCR beta sequences to specific HLA alleles. In a later analysis, the rate of TCR association differed among HLA loci, with DRB1 alleles having the most associated TCRs and HLA-C alleles having the fewest. An earlier analysis of approximately 600 of the donors showed that most TCR beta V segments appeared in productive rearrangements either about 87% or about 30% of the time, which broadly matched IMGT annotations. In a later genetic analysis, a missense DCLRE1C variant was associated with V-gene and J-gene trimming of TCR beta chains, and the association was replicated in an independent cohort. According to a later analysis, most CMV-associated TCR beta chains appeared to be HLA-restricted, and the HLA associations seemed to be driven largely by CMV exposure. This cohort had only TCR beta chains sequenced, and the lack of alpha or paired-chain data limited which features could be detected. Because counts were too low, around 17 rarely observed V segments, including chromosome 9 orphons, were left out of the earlier analysis of some 640 of the donors. In a later analysis, several top co-occurrence clusters were reported to appear linked to parvovirus B19, influenza, CMV and Epstein-Barr virus. A later genetic analysis reported fewer N-insertions in productive TCRs among donors in an Asian-associated ancestry cluster than the roughly 700-donor mean. A further reported finding was that TCR beta sequences accurately predicted the HLA-A and HLA-B alleles for most subjects in the first cohort. CMV serostatus was the only immune exposure information available for the cohort. When HLA alleles, especially DR and DQ, strongly co-occurred, TCR associations were difficult to assign to individual alleles.

Concerning this clone itself: Its binding antigen is unknown. No clone much larger than this one lies a single base away; base qualities are absent.

The cohort consisted of 600 to 750 healthy bone marrow donors. Cohort members were all nominally healthy when sampled, although unrecorded immune exposures were likely present. The donor tested CMV seropositive and was one of the 289 seropositive cohort members. A peripheral blood sample was provided by each donor, and peripheral blood mononuclear cells were used for TCR beta sequencing. Genomic DNA extraction from the blood cell samples was performed with the Qiagen DNeasy Blood Extraction Kit. Receptor amplification or capture employed the immunoSEQ multiplex PCR assay. For the multiplex PCR, a mixture combining 60 forward primers for TCR Vbeta segments and 13 reverse primers for TCR Jbeta segments was used. Amplification of the CDR3 region of rearranged TCR beta genes was performed with a multiplex PCR assay on genomic DNA. The Illumina HiSeq System was used to sequence the amplified TCR beta libraries as 87-base-pair reads. Under the source paper's analysis protocol: A later analysis counted tens of millions of unique TCR beta chains across the approximately 700 repertoires, and some 11 million of these chains were shared by at least two donors. To remove PCR and sequencing errors, raw reads were error-corrected and collapsed into unique sequences using a nearest-neighbor algorithm that merged closely related sequences. CDR3 sequences were aligned to IMGT reference sequences to assign V, D and J gene segments. For a sequence to be retained, a match of at least six nucleotides to both a V gene segment and a J gene segment was required. A rearrangement was called productive if the CDR3 had no stop codons and remained in frame with V and J, and every other rearrangement was called non-productive. Following IMGT convention, CDR3 was defined as the stretch from the second conserved V-encoded cysteine to the conserved J-encoded phenylalanine. In an earlier analysis of approximately 500 of the donors, sequences lacking an unambiguous match to a single V gene segment were excluded. An earlier analysis of 550 to 650 of the donors classified V segments as functional when productive rearrangements were above 56.7% and as segregating when the standard deviation between donors was above 5%. To diagnose cytomegalovirus status from the catalog of TCR beta chain sequences, a statistical classification framework was built. In a later analysis, V and J genes were assigned by comparing TCR nucleotide sequences against IMGT/GENE-DB human TR gene sequences. Using the TCRdist pipeline, a later analysis assigned CDR3 sequences along with most-parsimonious VDJ recombination scenarios. In a later analysis, each TCR beta chain was defined by its CDR3 amino acid sequence together with its V-gene family, and reads lacking a unique V-gene family were excluded. As a way to deal with suspected cross-contamination and a sequencing artifact, a later analysis dropped over 550 nucleotide sequences that were highly shared and had low generation probability. For each public chain, a later analysis derived a clonal expansion index from normalized ranks of inferred template counts within each repertoire. In a later analysis, generation probabilities were computed using a VDJ recombination model fitted to out-of-frame rearrangements, and the results were checked against IGoR. A later analysis scored TCR-TCR, TCR-HLA and TCR-CMV co-occurrence with hypergeometric tests, applying a repertoire-size bias correction to TCR pairs. In a later analysis, false discovery rates were estimated by permuting HLA or CMV assignments 20 times. In a later analysis, co-occurring TCRs were grouped using DBSCAN, and TCRdist sequence similarity was added for clustering within HLA-allele-positive subsets. Repertoires with fewer than 30,000 or more than 120,000 public chains were left out of co-occurrence clustering, as were several repertoires with anomalous nucleotide sharing. The source is immuneACCESS, and TCRdb retained only in-frame sequences with V and J called. Part of the clones is not carried over; for the studies checked, unresolved V genes explain less than half of this, and the remainder is unexplained. V and J calls and clone size follow that table, whereas D and trimming were derived from the DNA. Recorded for this sample are 100,000 to 150,000 clones; roughly 80% of them occurred a single time. The leading ten clones occupy about a tenth of the sample.

The CDR3 sequence holds 18 residues, the cysteine and phenylalanine included. The CDR3 DNA has 54 bases and is translated from base 1. CDR1 and CDR2 were assigned from the germline V gene as SGHTA and FQGNSA. V is trimmed back by 5 bases and J by 3 bases, and the junction contains 12 bases that no gene match accounts for. The sequence was obtained from a man aged 25-40 years in good health and CMV-seropositive. The receptor chain draws on TRBV7-2 and TRBJ2-2; 10 middle bases align to TRBD2. The source material was PBMCs. The encoded CDR3 is CASSAYVLAGADTGELFF. The DNA reads as follows: TGTGCCAGCAGCGCGTATGTCCTAGCGGGAGCGGACACCGGGGAGCTGTTTTTT.